These 10 T cell receptor beta chains were sequenced from one sample in a study of cytomegalovirus exposure and HLA in healthy donors. PCR amplification relied on 60 Vbeta primers (plus 13 Jbeta primers). Only in-frame clones appear in the TCRdb table, and some are missing; sequencing was by immunoSEQ multiplex PCR. The data hold some 70,000 clones, with approximately 70% observed a single time. The sequencing input was PBMCs. The source is a male donor in good health and CMV-seropositive.

This clone appeared a single time. The gene calls are TRBV7-3 and TRBJ2-3, with 9 bases that match TRBD1. V lost 5 bases, J lost 4 bases, and 4 bases stayed unmatched. The CDR3 consists of 14 residues. In germline, CDR1 is SGHTA, CDR2 FQGTGA. CDR3 nucleotide sequence: TGTGCCAGCAGCACCGGGACAGGGTCAGATACGCAGTATTTT. This translates into CASSTGTGSDTQYF.

The chain employs TRBV19 and TRBJ1-3; tentatively, D is TRBD1 (6 bases). Trimming removed 6 bases at V and 2 bases at J, with 14 bases between. Germline V gives CDR1 LNHDA, CDR2 SQIVND (reference sequence). The CDR3 loop spans 15 amino acids. The CDR3 region has the DNA TGTGCCAGTAGGGTCACAGGGTTGGCTGGAAACACCATATATTTT. This gives the protein CASRVTGLAGNTIYF.

The gene calls are TRBV9 and TRBJ2-1; D call uncertain. The CDR3 totals 14 residues. V was clipped by 0 bases and J by 5 bases, with 9 bases between them. Germline V gene data show CDR1 as SGDLS and CDR2 as YYNGEE. The CDR3 is CASSVGSINNEQFF. The CDR3 DNA reads as TGTGCCAGCAGCGTAGGGAGTATAAACAATGAGCAGTTCTTC.

The rearrangement uses TRBV6-1 and TRBJ1-1, with no clear D. The CDR3 is 14 residues long. V was cut by 2 bases and J by 1 base, with 8 bases left in between. CDR1 is MNHNS, CDR2 SASEGT, per germline. The CDR3 coding sequence is TGTGCCAGCAGTGAACCCTGGCAGAACACTGAAGCTTTCTTT. Its translation: CASSEPWQNTEAFF.

The CDR3 DNA reads as TGTGCCAGCAGCTTGGAGAAGGGGGTGGACACTGAAGCTTTCTTT. It translates to CASSLEKGVDTEAFF. The gene calls are TRBV5-5 and TRBJ1-1; TRBD1 is a possible D gene (6 bases). The length of the CDR3 is 15 residues. Germline V gene sequence: CDR1 SGHKS, CDR2 YYEKEE (reference sequence). The V gene lost 0 bases and the J gene lost 3 bases, with 12 bases spanning the gap.

There are a few counts of this clone. This chain uses TRBV19 with TRBJ2-3; 12 nucleotides agree with TRBD2. Germline CDR1 LNHDA, CDR2 SQIVND (reference sequence). Trimming cost V 10 bases and J 6 bases; bases outside gene matches: 5. The CDR3 extends over 13 amino acids. The CDR3 DNA follows: TGTGCCACCGTCCTAGCGGGGGGGGATACGCAGTATTTT. Translated: CATVLAGGDTQYF.

This clone turned up a few times. This chain connects TRBV2 to TRBJ1-1, with 7 positions matching TRBD1. Germline values: CDR1 SNHLY, CDR2 FYNNEI. CDR3 size: 14 residues. V shed 7 bases, J shed 2 bases, and the junction held 7 bases outside the gene matches. CDR3 sequence (DNA): TGTGCCAGCATGGGAGACAGGGCAAACACTGAAGCTTTCTTT. Encoded protein: CASMGDRANTEAFF.

This rearrangement joins TRBV14 to TRBJ1-2; D call uncertain. Trimming shortened V by 1 base and J by 2 bases, and 5 bases separated the two germline ends. The length of the CDR3 is 13 residues. Looked up from germline, CDR1 is SGHDN and CDR2 is FVKESK. CDR3 nucleotide sequence: TGTGCCAGCAGCCAAGCCAGGAACTATGGCTACACCTTC. This encodes CASSQARNYGYTF.

The gene calls are TRBV6-6 and TRBJ2-7; 10 positions agree with TRBD2. The germline V gene has CDR1 MNHNY and CDR2 SVGAGI (reference sequence). The CDR3 consists of 14 residues. Trimming took 6 bases from V and 7 from J; bases not matched to a gene: 9. The CDR3 is CASSWTSGTGEQYF. CDR3 bases: TGTGCCAGCAGCTGGACTAGCGGAACCGGGGAGCAGTACTTC.

The CDR3, as DNA: TGCGCCAGCAGCTTGAAGGGAGGCCGCACAGATACGCAGTATTTT. This gives the protein CASSLKGGRTDTQYF. The rearrangement joins TRBV5-1 to TRBJ2-3; tentative D call: TRBD2 (6 bases). CDR3 length equals 15 residues. Per germline, CDR1 SGHRS and CDR2 YFSETQ. V lost 1 base and J 1 base, leaving 10 bases between the germline ends.